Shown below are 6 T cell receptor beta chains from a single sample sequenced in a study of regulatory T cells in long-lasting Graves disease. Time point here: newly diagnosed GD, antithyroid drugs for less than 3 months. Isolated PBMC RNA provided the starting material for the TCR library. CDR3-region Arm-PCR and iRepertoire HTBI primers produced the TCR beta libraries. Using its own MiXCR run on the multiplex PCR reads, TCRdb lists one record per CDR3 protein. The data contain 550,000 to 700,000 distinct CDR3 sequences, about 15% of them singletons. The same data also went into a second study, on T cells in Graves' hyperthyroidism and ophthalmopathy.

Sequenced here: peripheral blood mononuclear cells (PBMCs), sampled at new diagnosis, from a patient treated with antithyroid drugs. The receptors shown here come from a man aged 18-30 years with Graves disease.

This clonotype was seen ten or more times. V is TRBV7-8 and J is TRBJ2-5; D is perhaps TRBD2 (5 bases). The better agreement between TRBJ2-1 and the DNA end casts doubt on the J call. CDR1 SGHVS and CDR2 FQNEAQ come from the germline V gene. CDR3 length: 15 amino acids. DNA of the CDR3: TGTGCCAGCAACTCCCTCGGGATGCGGTCGAATGAGCAGTTCTTC. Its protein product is CASNSLGMRSNEQFF.

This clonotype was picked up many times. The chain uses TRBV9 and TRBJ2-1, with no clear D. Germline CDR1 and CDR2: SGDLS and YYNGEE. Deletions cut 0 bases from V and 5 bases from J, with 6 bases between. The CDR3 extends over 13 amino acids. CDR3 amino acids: CASSVGDHNEQFF. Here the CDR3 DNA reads TGTGCCAGCAGCGTAGGAGATCACAATGAGCAGTTCTTC.

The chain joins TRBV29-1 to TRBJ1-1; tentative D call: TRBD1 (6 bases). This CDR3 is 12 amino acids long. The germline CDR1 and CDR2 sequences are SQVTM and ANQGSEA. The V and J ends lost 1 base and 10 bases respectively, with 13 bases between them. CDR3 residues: CSVEGLQGGAFF. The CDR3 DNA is TGCAGCGTTGAAGGGTTACAGGGAGGAGCTTTCTTT. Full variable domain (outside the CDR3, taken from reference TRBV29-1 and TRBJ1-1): SAVISQKPSRDICQRGTSLTIQCQVDSQVTMMFWYRQQPGQSLTLIATANQGSEATYESGFVIDKFPISRPNLTFSTLTVSNMSPEDSSIYLCSVEGLQGGAFFGQGTRLTVV.

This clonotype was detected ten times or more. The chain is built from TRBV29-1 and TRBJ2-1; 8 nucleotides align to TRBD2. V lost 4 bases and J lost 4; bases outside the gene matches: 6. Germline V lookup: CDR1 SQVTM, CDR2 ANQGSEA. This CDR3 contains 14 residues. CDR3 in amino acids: CSVAGSGDYNEQFF. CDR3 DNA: TGCAGCGTTGCTGGTAGCGGGGATTACAATGAGCAGTTCTTC.

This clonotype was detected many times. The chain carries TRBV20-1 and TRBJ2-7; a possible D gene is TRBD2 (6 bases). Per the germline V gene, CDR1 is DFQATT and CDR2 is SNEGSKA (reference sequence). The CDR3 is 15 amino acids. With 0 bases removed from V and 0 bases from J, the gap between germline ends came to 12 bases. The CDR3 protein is CSARDGTHGSYEQYF. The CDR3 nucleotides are TGCAGTGCTAGAGACGGGACTCACGGCTCCTACGAGCAGTACTTC.

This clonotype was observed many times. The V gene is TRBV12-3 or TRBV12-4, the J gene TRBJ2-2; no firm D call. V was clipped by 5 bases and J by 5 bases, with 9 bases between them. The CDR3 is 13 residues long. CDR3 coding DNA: TGTGCCAGCAGTCTTGGGATAACCGGGGAGCTGTTTTTT. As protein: CASSLGITGELFF.